The 21 T cell receptor beta chains listed next were all sequenced from one sample in a study of T-cell memory formation after mild COVID-19 (dated by TCRdb to about 2021). Libraries were built with 5' RACE. Sequencing instrument: Illumina NovaSeq 6000. Starting from the raw public reads, TCRdb applied fastp trimming at Q25, assembled clones with MiXCR and retained in-frame beta chains. Each entry merges the rows of one CDR3 protein and shows their most common DNA and genes. For this sample the table gives hundreds of thousands of distinct CDR3 sequences, of which 18% were detected only once. The top ten clonotypes cover approximately 21% of the sample. Sequences were obtained from PBMCs or a T cell subset sorted from them (not recorded which). These receptors came from a man aged 18 to 29 who had mild COVID-19 (a few samples of this study predate the infection). The sample titles of this study are shuffled in the database, so cell type and time point are left out; the donor was told from shared clones.

This rearrangement joins TRBV10-2 to TRBJ1-6; D might be TRBD1 (5 bases). Germline-derived CDR1 and CDR2 are WSHSY and SAAADI. The CDR3 has 16 amino acids. V lost 0 bases, J lost 9 bases, and 15 bases lay in between. CDR3 sequence reads: CASSESSGGEGSPLHF. Here the CDR3 DNA reads TGCGCCAGCAGTGAGTCTTCGGGAGGGGAGGGTTCACCCCTCCACTTT.

This clonotype was recorded at least ten times. The J gene is TRBJ2-1, the V gene TRBV6-5, with 7 bases fitting TRBD1. Germline V gives CDR1 MNHEY, CDR2 SVGAGI. Trimming took 2 bases from V and 3 from J; bases not matched to a gene: 4. This CDR3 region has 15 residues. In DNA form, the CDR3 reads TGTGCCAGCAGTTACGAGACAGGGTTCTACAATGAGCAGTTCTTC. Its protein product is CASSYETGFYNEQFF.

The chain couples TRBV18 to TRBJ2-7, with D possibly TRBD2 on 5 matching bases. V was cut by 1 base and J by 0 bases, with 10 bases left in between. The CDR3 spans 15 residues. Germline CDR1 reads KGHSH; CDR2 reads LQKENI. CDR3 amino acids: CASSPLGDSSYEQYF. The CDR3 coding sequence is TGTGCCAGCTCACCACTCGGGGATAGCTCCTACGAGCAGTACTTC.

V is TRBV4-1 and J is TRBJ2-5, with TRBD1 matching over 9 bases. Germline-derived CDR1 and CDR2 are MGHRA and YSYEKL. The V and J ends lost 1 base and 10 bases, in that order; junction bases with no gene match: 7. This CDR3 is built from 14 residues. CDR3 region: CASSQVGQGRIQYF. CDR3 nucleotide sequence: TGCGCCAGCAGCCAAGTGGGACAGGGTCGTATCCAGTACTTC.

This clonotype was detected only a few times. The chain combines TRBV18 with TRBJ2-1; 7 bases align to TRBD2. Per the germline V gene, CDR1 is KGHSH and CDR2 is LQKENI. The CDR3 loop spans 14 amino acids. V shed 1 base and J 9 bases; nucleotides not matched to a gene: 6. The DNA of the CDR3 is TGTGCCAGCTCACCACGGGGAGGGTCGGCTGAGCAGTTCTTC. This sequence encodes CASSPRGGSAEQFF.

This clonotype was detected ten times or more. One end of the junction does not line up with germline, which may come from a read error. The chain has TRBV29-1 and TRBJ1-2; 8 bases line up with TRBD1. The V gene's germline CDR1 is SQVTM and CDR2 ANQGSEA. This CDR3 contains 14 residues. Here the CDR3 reads CSVGGTGGHTPQPF. CDR3 sequence (DNA): TGCAGCGTTGGTGGGACAGGCGGACATACCCCACAGCCCTTC.

This clonotype was counted between two and nine times. The chain uses TRBV15 and TRBJ2-2, with D possibly TRBD2 on 6 matching bases. CDR3 length equals 15 residues. The germline V and J ends were trimmed by 4 bases and 2 bases, with 11 bases remaining between them. Germline CDR1 reads LNHNV; CDR2 reads YYDKDF (reference sequence). In nucleotides, the CDR3 is TGTGCCACCAGCATCGGCGCGGGAAACACCGGGGAGCTGTTTTTT. Translation gives CATSIGAGNTGELFF.

There are a few counts of this clonotype. The chain couples TRBV7-8 to TRBJ2-5; D gene ambiguous. Looked up from germline, CDR1 is SGHVS and CDR2 is FQNEAQ. The CDR3 sequence is 15 residues long. Between the trimmed V and J ends, which lost 4 bases and 1 base, there was a span of 13 bases. Here the CDR3 DNA reads TGTGCCAGCAGCTCCCTAGACACCAGCCAAGAGACCCAGTACTTC. Its protein is CASSSLDTSQETQYF.

The sample holds a few counts of this clonotype. V is TRBV4-1 and J is TRBJ2-5; D unclear. Trimming took 0 bases from V and 2 from J, leaving 13 bases between them. In germline, CDR1 is MGHRA, CDR2 YSYEKL. The CDR3 is 16 residues long. The CDR3 loop reads CASSQDVGPSQETQYF. CDR3 nucleotide sequence: TGCGCCAGCAGCCAAGACGTCGGACCGTCGCAAGAGACCCAGTACTTC.

The chain uses TRBV7-3 and TRBJ2-1; 9 nucleotides match TRBD2. V trimming: 2 bases; J trimming: 9 bases; junction bases outside the gene matches: 8. The CDR3 has 15 residues. CDR1 and CDR2 (germline): SGHTA, FQGTGA. The CDR3 DNA is TGTGCCAGCAGCTTAGTTGGCGGGGGGGCCGGTGAGCAGTTCTTC. It yields the protein CASSLVGGGAGEQFF.

This chain connects TRBV12-3 or TRBV12-4 to TRBJ2-4; 7 nucleotides line up with TRBD2. CDR3 length equals 15 residues. V dropped 7 bases and J dropped 0; count of bases not matched to a gene: 6. CDR3 sequence reads: CASTWGGIAKNIQYF. The CDR3 region has the DNA TGTGCCAGCACATGGGGGGGAATAGCCAAAAACATTCAGTACTTC.

This clonotype was seen at least ten times. The chain recombines TRBV7-3 with TRBJ2-1; unclear D gene. The CDR3 extends over 13 amino acids. V lost 1 base, J lost 9 bases, and 10 bases lay in between. Germline V lookup: CDR1 SGHTA, CDR2 FQGTGA. This CDR3 reads CASSLNTDSEQFF. CDR3 nucleotides: TGTGCCAGCAGCTTAAATACCGATAGTGAGCAGTTCTTC.

The chain combines TRBV5-1 with TRBJ1-3, with TRBD1 identical over 7 bases. Germline values: CDR1 SGHRS, CDR2 YFSETQ. The CDR3 loop spans 19 amino acids. V shed 1 base and J 0 bases; nucleotides not matched to a gene: 13. The CDR3 sequence is CASSLTIWAGGLSGNTIYF. CDR3 nucleotides: TGCGCCAGCAGCTTGACGATTTGGGCAGGGGGACTCTCTGGAAACACCATATATTTT.

This clonotype was counted only a few times. The chain is built from TRBV4-3 and TRBJ2-3; the match to TRBD1 covers 8 bases. The V and J ends lost 2 bases and 6 bases, in that order; junction bases with no gene match: 7. CDR1 and CDR2 from the germline V gene are LGHNA and YSLEER. The CDR3 contains 15 residues. CDR3 sequence: CASSQRTGRRDTQYF. CDR3 sequence (DNA): TGCGCCAGCAGCCAACGGACAGGGCGGCGGGATACGCAGTATTTT.

V usage is TRBV5-1 and J usage is TRBJ2-2; D uncertain. Germline V lookup: CDR1 SGHRS, CDR2 YFSETQ. The CDR3 has 13 residues. V dropped 5 bases and J dropped 2 bases, with 7 bases sitting between them. DNA of the CDR3: TGCGCCAGCAGGAGCCCAAACACCGGGGAGCTGTTTTTT. It translates to CASRSPNTGELFF. The entire variable domain, with the rest obtained from reference TRBV5-1 and TRBJ2-2, is as follows: KAGVTQTPRYLIKTRGQQVTLSCSPISGHRSVSWYQQTPGQGLQFLFEYFSETQRNKGNFPGRFSGRQFSNSRSEMNVSTLELGDSALYLCASRSPNTGELFFGEGSRLTVL.

A remark on this clonotype: Just one base apart from a much larger clone, this may be a read error. The chain combines TRBV19 with TRBJ2-7; no reliable D call. This CDR3 is 15 amino acids long. Germline V gives CDR1 LNHDA, CDR2 SQIVND (reference sequence). Deletions cut 4 bases from V and 0 bases from J, with 13 bases between. The CDR3 DNA sequence: TGTGCCAGTAGTACCCAAGGGCACCACTCCTACGAGCAGTACTTC. It encodes CASSTQGHHSYEQYF.

This sequence joins TRBV7-2 and TRBJ2-3, with D possibly being TRBD2 (6 bases). The germline V and J ends were trimmed by 6 bases and 6 bases, with 19 bases remaining between them. Per the germline V gene, CDR1 is SGHTA and CDR2 is FQGNSA. The CDR3 loop spans 15 amino acids. The CDR3 DNA follows: TGTGCCAGCAGGGGTTTTTCGTATCTAGCGGATACGCAGTATTTT. Translated: CASRGFSYLADTQYF.

V usage is TRBV29-1 and J usage is TRBJ2-5; D tentatively reads TRBD1 or TRBD2 (6 bases each). Germline V gene lookup returns CDR1 SQVTM and CDR2 ANQGSEA. V lost 4 bases and J 1 base, leaving 16 bases between the germline ends. The CDR3 loop spans 15 amino acids. This CDR3 reads CSVVNPWGAQETQYF. CDR3 sequence (DNA): TGCAGCGTTGTCAATCCGTGGGGGGCCCAAGAGACCCAGTACTTC.

V and J are TRBV7-9 and TRBJ1-4, with D possibly TRBD1 on 6 matching bases. The CDR3 is made up of 14 amino acids. From germline, CDR1 is SEHNR and CDR2 FQNEAQ (reference sequence). V was cut by 4 bases and J by 7 bases, with 13 bases left in between. CDR3 nucleotides: TGTGCCAGCAGCTCGGGGGGGCGGAGTGAAAAACTGTTTTTT. Translated: CASSSGGRSEKLFF.

This clonotype has only a few counts. This sequence joins TRBV2 and TRBJ2-1, with TRBD2 identical over 11 bases. Germline values: CDR1 SNHLY, CDR2 FYNNEI. V trimming: 4 bases; J trimming: 4 bases; junction bases outside the gene matches: 12. The CDR3 is 18 amino acids. This CDR3 is CASSVWLAGGQGYNEQFF. DNA of the CDR3: TGTGCCAGCAGTGTTTGGCTAGCGGGGGGCCAGGGGTACAATGAGCAGTTCTTC.

This clonotype was picked up a small number of times. The chain combines TRBV5-5 with TRBJ1-6; the D is unclear. CDR1 and CDR2 from the germline V gene are SGHKS and YYEKEE (reference sequence). Trimming took 0 bases from V and 3 from J, leaving 10 bases between them. The CDR3 is 16 amino acids. CDR3 in DNA: TGTGCCAGCAGCTTGGTTGGCGGGGACTATAATTCACCCCTCCACTTT. Translating gives CASSLVGGDYNSPLHF.